The 25 T cell receptor beta chains presented below share a single source sample, sequenced in a study of blood T cell repertoires in COVID-19. Measured with immunoSEQ multiplex PCR; TCRdb has only the in-frame clones, and not every one. The profile shows nearly 80,000 clones, 82% of them singletons. Sequenced sample: peripheral blood. The source of these receptors is a woman between 70 and 85 years old with acute or convalescent COVID-19.

J is TRBJ2-1 and V is TRBV5-1, with a tentative D call TRBD2 (6 bases). This CDR3 is built from 18 residues. The V end was cut by 4 bases, the J end by 0 bases, with 20 bases between. Germline CDR1 SGHRS, CDR2 YFSETQ. CDR3 protein: CASSPGLTGTFSYNEQFF. For the CDR3, the DNA is TGCGCCAGCAGCCCGGGACTTACCGGGACTTTCTCCTACAATGAGCAGTTCTTC.

The DNA for the CDR3 is TGTGCCAGCAGCTTAGATCGGTCCACCGGGGAGCTGTTTTTT. It is translated as CASSLDRSTGELFF. The chain has TRBV11-3 and TRBJ2-2; D remains ambiguous. CDR3 length equals 14 residues. Deletions cut 0 bases from V and 4 bases from J, with 6 bases between. Germline V lookup: CDR1 SGHNT, CDR2 YENEEA.

J is TRBJ1-6 and V is TRBV4-1; weak D call: TRBD1 (6 bases). In germline, CDR1 is MGHRA, CDR2 YSYEKL. The V gene lost 2 bases and the J gene lost 4 bases, with 15 bases spanning the gap. This CDR3 has 17 amino acids. The CDR3 DNA reads as TGCGCCAGCAGCCAACCACCAGGGGACCCTTATAATTCACCCCTCCACTTT. Protein product: CASSQPPGDPYNSPLHF.

The rearrangement links TRBV10-3 to TRBJ1-1, with D perhaps TRBD1 (5 bases). CDR1 ENHRY and CDR2 SYGVKD come from the germline V gene. The CDR3 covers 14 residues. Between the trimmed V and J ends, which lost 4 bases and 11 bases, there was a span of 20 bases. CDR3: CAISGQGQSTSAFF. The CDR3 DNA reads TGTGCCATCAGTGGGCAGGGCCAATCTACGTCCGCTTTCTTT.

CDR3 bases: TGCGCCAGCAGCTTACGGGACAGGGGAGACTTTGAAAAACTGTTTTTT. Translation: CASSLRDRGDFEKLFF. The chain carries TRBV5-1 and TRBJ1-4, with 10 bases aligning to TRBD1. Per the germline V gene, CDR1 is SGHRS and CDR2 is YFSETQ. The CDR3 spans 16 residues. Trimming cost V 2 bases and J 7 bases; bases outside gene matches: 8.

The V call is TRBV29-1, the J call TRBJ1-5; TRBD1 matches 10 bases. The CDR3 contains 14 residues. CDR1 SQVTM and CDR2 ANQGSEA come from the germline V gene. J was trimmed by 5 bases and V by 5 bases; bases with no gene match: 6. This CDR3 reads CSVSIGQGDQPQHF. The CDR3 DNA reads TGCAGCGTTAGTATAGGACAGGGGGATCAGCCCCAGCATTTT.

The V call is TRBV5-6, the J call TRBJ2-7; D gene uncertain. V shed 3 bases and J shed 5 bases, with 12 bases lying between them. The CDR3 spans 13 residues. Germline assignment: CDR1 SGHDT and CDR2 YYEEEE. CDR3 region: CASSSLRRNEQYF. The DNA for the CDR3 is TGTGCCAGCAGCTCTCTAAGAAGAAACGAGCAGTACTTC.

This chain joins TRBV5-4 and TRBJ2-7; no reliable D call. This CDR3 is built from 15 residues. Germline CDR1 is SGHNT and CDR2 is YYREEE (reference sequence). V lost 1 base and J 0 bases, leaving 11 bases between the germline ends. The DNA of the CDR3 is TGTGCCAGCAGCTTGCAGCGCCCGAGCTCCTACGAGCAGTACTTC. Translated, it gives CASSLQRPSSYEQYF.

The chain has TRBV7-2 and TRBJ2-7, with 9 nucleotides matching TRBD2. Per germline, CDR1 SGHTA and CDR2 FQGNSA. J was trimmed by 6 bases and V by 4 bases; bases with no gene match: 19. This CDR3 region has 18 residues. The DNA for the CDR3 is TGTGCCAGCAGCTACCGCCTTTGGGGGGCGGGAGGGCCCATCGAGCAGTACTTC. Its translation is CASSYRLWGAGGPIEQYF.

CDR3 loop: CSVGQGVDEQFF. The CDR3, as DNA: TGCAGCGTGGGACAGGGGGTCGATGAGCAGTTCTTC. This rearrangement joins TRBV29-1 to TRBJ2-1, with 11 bases lining up with TRBD1. Germline V lookup: CDR1 SQVTM, CDR2 ANQGSEA. The trim removed 6 bases at V and 8 bases at J, leaving 3 bases unmatched. The CDR3 loop spans 12 amino acids.

The V call is TRBV4-2, the J call TRBJ2-7, with TRBD2 matching over 13 bases. Trimming took 4 bases from V and 7 from J; bases not matched to a gene: 7. The CDR3 loop spans 15 amino acids. CDR1 is LGHNA, CDR2 YNFKEQ, per germline. CDR3 nucleotide sequence: TGTGCCAGCAGCCTACTAGCGGGAGGGCTTCGGGAGCAGTACTTC. This translates into CASSLLAGGLREQYF.

The chain uses TRBV9 and TRBJ2-1; TRBD2 matches at 11 bases. The germline V gene has CDR1 SGDLS and CDR2 YYNGEE. The CDR3 is 16 amino acids. Unmatched junction bases numbered 6, after V lost 3 bases and J lost 4 bases. The chain's CDR3 is CASSALGTSGYNEQFF. DNA for the CDR3: TGTGCCAGCAGCGCCTTAGGGACTAGCGGTTACAATGAGCAGTTCTTC.

The genes are TRBV19 and TRBJ1-2; the D is unclear. This CDR3 has 12 residues. The germline gives CDR1 LNHDA, CDR2 SQIVND (reference sequence). Trimming shortened V by 0 bases and J by 8 bases, and 7 bases separated the two germline ends. For the CDR3, the DNA is TGTGCCAGTAGTATAGACGAAGAGGGCTACACCTTC. Residues: CASSIDEEGYTF. Drawing the rest from reference TRBV19 and TRBJ1-2, the complete variable domain is DGGITQSPKYLFRKEGQNVTLSCEQNLNHDAMYWYRQDPGQGLRLIYYSQIVNDFQKGDIAEGYSVSREKKESFPLTVTSAQKNPTAFYLCASSIDEEGYTFGSGTRLTVV.

This chain joins TRBV2 and TRBJ2-2; weak D call: TRBD1 (5 bases). The CDR3 sequence is 17 residues long. Germline values: CDR1 SNHLY, CDR2 FYNNEI. Trimming stripped 6 bases from V and 1 base from J, with 18 bases between. CDR3 protein: CASSGQGGFGNTGELFF. DNA of the CDR3: TGTGCCAGCAGCGGGCAGGGTGGTTTTGGGAACACCGGGGAGCTGTTTTTT.

The CDR3 DNA sequence: TGTGCCAGCAGCGGTGATACCAGGTTCGGGGATATAGATACGCAGTATTTT. This codes for CASSGDTRFGDIDTQYF. The chain carries TRBV5-8 and TRBJ2-3; D perhaps matches TRBD2 (5 bases). Trimming took off 4 bases at V and 5 bases at J, with 23 bases between the two ends. The CDR3 length is 17 residues. Germline assignment: CDR1 SGHTS and CDR2 YDEGEE.

This chain joins TRBV27 and TRBJ1-2; D perhaps matches TRBD1 (6 bases). The CDR3 totals 14 residues. V dropped 7 bases and J dropped 6 bases, with 18 bases sitting between them. CDR1 and CDR2 (germline): MNHEY, SMNVEV (reference sequence). The CDR3 here is CASKRLDRFDGYTF. As DNA, the CDR3 is TGTGCCAGCAAACGACTCGACAGGTTTGATGGCTACACCTTC.

V is TRBV9 and J is TRBJ2-5; the match to TRBD2 covers 9 bases. Looked up from germline, CDR1 is SGDLS and CDR2 is YYNGEE. V dropped 2 bases and J dropped 4; count of bases not matched to a gene: 9. The CDR3 spans 16 residues. Here the CDR3 reads CASSVISGRSVETQYF. The CDR3 bases are TGTGCCAGCAGCGTTATTAGCGGGAGAAGTGTAGAGACCCAGTACTTC.

The V and J genes are TRBV29-1 and TRBJ1-1; D possibly corresponds to TRBD1 (6 bases). Germline-derived CDR1 and CDR2 are SQVTM and ANQGSEA. Trimming cost V 4 bases and J 6 bases, with 12 bases left between them. This CDR3 region has 12 residues. CDR3 sequence reads: CSVGQVDSEAFF. The CDR3 nucleotides read TGCAGCGTTGGACAGGTTGATTCTGAAGCTTTCTTT.

J is TRBJ2-3 and V is TRBV5-4, with D possibly being TRBD2 (6 bases). V lost 2 bases and J 3 bases, leaving 10 bases between the germline ends. The CDR3 covers 14 residues. The germline gives CDR1 SGHNT, CDR2 YYREEE (reference sequence). CDR3 amino acids: CASSFGGNTDTQYF. CDR3 DNA sequence: TGTGCCAGCAGCTTTGGGGGGAATACAGATACGCAGTATTTT.

The V and J genes are TRBV10-3 and TRBJ2-1; the D is unclear. Trimming pared 10 bases from V and 4 bases from J, leaving 14 bases between. Germline lookup yields CDR1 ENHRY and CDR2 SYGVKD. The CDR3 has 13 amino acids. CDR3 loop: CATRGEEYNEQFF. The CDR3 nucleotides read TGTGCCACCCGAGGTGAGGAATACAATGAGCAGTTCTTC.

The genes are TRBV25-1 and TRBJ2-3, with D uncertain. CDR3 length: 14 residues. Trimming left V 1 base short and J 3 bases short, with 8 bases between. CDR1 and CDR2 from the germline V gene are MGHDK and SYGVNS. The chain's CDR3 is CASSELLLTDTQYF. The CDR3 nucleotides read TGTGCCAGCAGTGAATTGCTATTGACAGATACGCAGTATTTT.

Notes on this clone: Other nucleotide sequences from this sample produce the same CDR3. The CDR3 sequence is CASSPNDRAEAFF. The CDR3 DNA reads as TGTGCCAGCTCACCCAACGACAGGGCTGAAGCTTTCTTT. This chain links TRBV18 with TRBJ1-1; 7 positions match TRBD1. CDR1 and CDR2 from the germline V gene are KGHSH and LQKENI. The CDR3 contains 13 residues. V gave up 3 bases and J gave up 6 bases; unmatched junction bases: 4.

The rearrangement uses TRBV12-3 or TRBV12-4 and TRBJ2-7; possibly TRBD2 for D (5 bases). The V end lost 4 bases, the J end lost 2 bases, and 9 bases lay between the germline ends. The CDR3 is 13 amino acids. The CDR3 DNA reads as TGTGCCAGCAGTTATTCGGGAACCTACGAGCAGTACTTC. Protein product: CASSYSGTYEQYF.

The chain recombines TRBV7-3 with TRBJ2-1, with a possible D match to TRBD2 (5 bases). The germline V gene has CDR1 SGHTA and CDR2 FQGTGA. The CDR3 consists of 19 residues. The V gene lost 5 bases and the J gene lost 9 bases, with 32 bases spanning the gap. The CDR3 DNA reads as TGTGCCAGCAGCCTCGGGCCGCCGCTAGGTAGCGAGGGTTTAAGTGAGCAGTTCTTC. It yields the protein CASSLGPPLGSEGLSEQFF.

The V and J genes are TRBV28 and TRBJ1-5; tentatively, D is TRBD1 (5 bases). The CDR3 length is 15 residues. Germline V gives CDR1 MDHEN, CDR2 SYDVKM. Trimming took off 5 bases at V and 5 bases at J, with 16 bases between the two ends. The CDR3 region has the DNA TGTGCCAGCAGTCGGGGACTTACTTACCATCAGCCCCAGCATTTT. Translation: CASSRGLTYHQPQHF. Drawing the rest from reference TRBV28 and TRBJ1-5, the complete variable domain is DVKVTQSSRYLVKRTGEKVFLECVQDMDHENMFWYRQDPGLGLRLIYFSYDVKMKEKGDIPEGYSVSREKKERFSLILESASTNQTSMYLCASSRGLTYHQPQHFGDGTRLSIL.